This TCR beta chain was found in a study of blood T cell repertoires in COVID-19. This clone was seen a few times. The age range of participants was 18 to 89 years, with residence in about two dozen US areas. Cohorts were assigned according to the clinical history that participants reported. Only in-frame clones appear in the TCRdb table, and some are missing; sequencing was by immunoSEQ multiplex PCR. The sample holds fewer than 250,000 clones, roughly 80% seen once. The junction had 8 bases not matched to a gene; V was cut back by 0 bases and J by 3 bases. This CDR3 is built from 16 residues. Germline V gives CDR1 SGDLS, CDR2 YYNGEE.

This receptor was taken from a woman aged 45-65 years who had been exposed to COVID-19. The chain uses TRBV9 and TRBJ2-7, with 8 bases lining up with TRBD2. The sequencing sample was made of PBMCs or T cells enriched from blood (not recorded which). CDR3 nucleotides: TGTGCCAGCAGCGTAGGAGGGACTAGTATAGTCTACGAGCAGTACTTC. Its translation: CASSVGGTSIVYEQYF.